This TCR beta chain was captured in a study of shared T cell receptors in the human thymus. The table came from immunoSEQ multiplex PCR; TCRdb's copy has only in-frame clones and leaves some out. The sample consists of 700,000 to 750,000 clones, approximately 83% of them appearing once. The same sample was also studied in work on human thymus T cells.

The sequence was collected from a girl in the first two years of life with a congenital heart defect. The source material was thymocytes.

This CDR3 reads CASTINPTDRVRPNYGYTF. The DNA for the CDR3 is TGTGCCAGCACCATAAACCCCACTGACAGGGTACGCCCTAACTATGGCTACACCTTC. This chain uses TRBV13 with TRBJ1-2, with 7 bases that match TRBD1. V was clipped by 7 bases and J by 0 bases; unmatched bases: 20. The CDR3 is 19 amino acids. CDR1 PRHDT and CDR2 FYEKMQ come from the germline V gene (reference sequence).